A single T cell receptor (beta chain) is shown here with its context. The target antigen is unknown. These data belong to a study of cytomegalovirus exposure and HLA in healthy donors. Turning to the study itself: Per a later analysis, the 666 first-cohort and some 130 validation repertoires shared one platform. Study-wide results and limits: Specificity of a few CMV-associated chains for CMV antigens was verified in vitro.

Separate from the approximately 670-subject first cohort, the 120-subject validation cohort was the one that the donors belonged to. The method was immunoSEQ multiplex PCR; TCRdb's version includes in-frame clones alone and lacks a portion of them. This sample carries some 250,000 clones, 90% of them seen once, and the ten largest clones take around 3.1%. V dropped 2 bases and J dropped 14 bases, with 22 bases sitting between them. There are 15 residues in the CDR3. CDR1 and CDR2 from the germline V gene are SGHTA and FQGNSA. Sequencing was carried out using PBMCs. The clonotype comes from a woman aged 25 to 45 in good health and CMV-seronegative. V usage is TRBV7-2 and J usage is TRBJ2-1; no reliable D call. CDR3 sequence: CASSLRAPPLAGKFF. CDR3 in DNA: TGTGCCAGCAGCTTAAGGGCCCCCCCTCTGGCTGGAAAGTTCTTC. The full variable domain, with the rest looked up from reference TRBV7-2 and TRBJ2-1, is GAGVSQSPSNKVTEKGKDVELRCDPISGHTALYWYRQSLGQGLEFLIYFQGNSAPDKSGLPSDRFSAERTGGSVSTLTIQRTQQEDSAVYLCASSLRAPPLAGKFFGPGTRLTVL.